This T cell receptor (beta chain) was retrieved from a study of T cell changes during pregnancy in multiple sclerosis. Clones were sequenced by immunoSEQ multiplex PCR, and TCRdb holds only the in-frame ones, with some missing. Among 30,000 to 50,000 clones, approximately 90% were seen once, and the ten largest hold 0.47%. The specimen comprised CD4+ T cells from peripheral blood mononuclear cells, sampled in the first trimester of pregnancy. This clonotype originated in a female donor in good health, enrolled as a control in a pregnancy study.

CDR3 nucleotide sequence: TGTGCCAGCATTCAGGGACAGGGTCCCTATGAGCAGTTCTTC. It encodes CASIQGQGPYEQFF. The chain joins TRBV6-1 to TRBJ2-1; 9 positions agree with TRBD1. This CDR3 region has 14 residues. J was trimmed by 8 bases and V by 7 bases; bases with no gene match: 9. CDR1 MNHNS and CDR2 SASEGT come from the germline V gene.